This T cell receptor beta chain originates from a study of shared clonotypes between healthy human individuals (TCRdb year 2020). For the wider study: The cohort included a few men and a couple of women between 18 and 49 years of age. To increase sequencing depth and limit assay-specific biases, different laboratories used diverse techniques to prepare libraries and sequence TCR repertoires. Per donor, leukapheresis produced somewhere between about 0.8 and 9 billion PBMCs. The study deeply sequenced blood TCR repertoires of roughly five healthy adults to estimate repertoire size and the extent of clonotype sharing between individuals. Per donor, three plates each were used for CD4 naive and CD4 memory, two for CD8 naive, and one for CD8 memory. Overall study results and their limits: Compared with non-shared clonotypes, clonotypes shared by all four sorted-subset donors had higher generation probabilities. Because the study included a small number of donors, the genetic and exposure-history diversity represented was limited. Sampling was restricted to blood, and TCR repertoires in tissues likely differ from the TCR repertoires found in blood. Approximately 5% of naive CD4, around 3.6% of naive CD8, about 2.1% of memory CD4, and about 0.4% of memory CD8 clonotypes were shared across a handful of donors. Pairwise subsampling led to the expectation that sequencing depth would affect the degree of clonotype sharing among donors. Even with the large sequencing depth, rarefaction of the sorted-subset datasets indicated that sequencing was incomplete. Estimated clonotype richness was generally larger for naive than for memory subsets.

The donors were healthy, HIV-negative adults who had no recently reported acute infections or vaccinations. Every donor was a Caucasian adult living in Nashville, Tennessee, USA. CD4+ T cells were enriched through magnetic negative selection, after which naive cells were positively selected on CD45RA and the remaining negative fraction served as the memory subset. Blood was collected by leukapheresis, and PBMCs were isolated by Ficoll-Histopaque density gradient centrifugation and then cryopreserved in liquid nitrogen vapor phase. Analytical flow cytometry was used to check the purity and quantity of every magnetically sorted T cell population. From each sorted fraction, genomic DNA was isolated and quantified by UV absorbance on a Nanodrop 2000c. The CDR1 and CDR2 encoded by the germline V gene are SGHAT and FQNNGV. Including the terminal cysteine and phenylalanine, the CDR3 comprises 15 residues. The kept DNA is CDR3 alone, 45 bases in frame from the first base. After removal of 7 bases from V and 8 bases from J, the junction retains 15 bases not matched to a gene.

Using the deep immunoSEQ assay, multiplex PCR amplified TCR CDR3 regions from genomic DNA. Extracted genomic DNA from each cell subset was distributed evenly across all wells of several immunoSEQ 96-well plates, and each plate was treated as a replicate. For sorted subsets, approximately 210 ng genomic DNA, equal to some 28,000 T cell genomes, was loaded into each replicate PCR. Purified libraries were quantified with a Qubit 3.0 fluorometer, sized on a Bioanalyzer 2100, and re-quantified with the KAPA Library Quantification kit. Every immunoSEQ 96-well plate was sequenced on a separate single-read 150-cycle Illumina NextSeq 550 flow cell. The paper's processing steps were these. Because only junctional sequences without quality scores were contained in the immunoSEQ output, filtering matching that applied to full-length reads could not be performed. Sequences were annotated with PyIR, a Python wrapper for IgBLAST v1.9, and V/J genes and CDR3 were assigned using IMGT germline references. Reads were filtered out if the reads had weak V/J assignments (E-value above 1e-6), no CDR3, stop codons, out-of-frame junctions, or ambiguous translated residues. V3J clonotypes were defined as sequences sharing the same inferred V gene, J gene, and CDR3 amino acid sequence. To compute the percentage overlap between repertoires, the number of shared unique clonotypes was divided by the size of the smaller repertoire. Three approaches were used to assess repertoire richness: RTK rarefaction, the Chao1 estimator, and Recon v2.1 estimates of unobserved clonotypes. Generation probabilities were computed with OLGA for all TCRbeta clonotypes obtained by the gDNA method from several donors. As stored in TCRdb, this immuneACCESS dataset retains in-frame rearrangements with V and J assigned. A fraction of the clones does not appear; measured against another copy, unresolved V genes explain less than half of the discrepancy, and the remainder lacks a known reason. The DNA gave D and trimming, while V, J and clone size come from that table. The sample table contains 1.6 million or so clones; only one count was recorded for approximately 98.5% of them. The ten largest make up roughly 0.35% of the sample.

Notes on this clone: Its cognate antigen has yet to be identified. Base quality data are lacking; no much larger clone is found one base away.

The TCR sequence derives from a young man in good health. The rearrangement joined TRBV11-2 to TRBJ1-2; 8 bases in the middle match TRBD1. Sequenced: naive CD4+ T cells sorted from blood. The sample's cell subset or site, from its label and the paper: CD45RA+ positively selected. The bases are TGTGCCAGCACCAATCTCGTCGGGACAGGTGAAGGCTACACCTTC. The translation is CASTNLVGTGEGYTF.